Presented here are 3 T cell receptor beta chains from one specimen sequenced in a study of T cells in Graves' hyperthyroidism and ophthalmopathy. TCR beta CDR3 region amplification was performed from RNA transcripts. The HTBI primer set drove a first-round RT-PCR of the TCR CDR3. TCRdb independently ran MiXCR on the multiplex PCR reads; one entry per CDR3 protein. The table includes around 280,000 distinct CDR3 sequences, 12% to 15% detected once. Sequencing was carried out using blood. The receptor source for this set is a woman in her thirties or forties with Graves' hyperthyroidism.

This clonotype was found a few times. V is TRBV5-1 and J is TRBJ2-2; possible D gene TRBD1, 6 bases. V lost 2 bases to trimming and J lost 4 bases, with 9 bases between them. Germline lookup yields CDR1 SGHRS and CDR2 YFSETQ. The CDR3 has 14 residues. The CDR3 is CASSFGTPTGELFF. The CDR3 DNA is TGCGCCAGCAGCTTCGGGACACCCACCGGGGAGCTGTTTTTT.

The V call is TRBV9, the J call TRBJ1-2, with D tentatively TRBD1 (5 bases). The CDR3 spans 16 residues. Germline CDR1 is SGDLS and CDR2 is YYNGEE. Trimming removed 0 bases from V and 1 base from J, with 13 bases in between. This chain's CDR3 is CASSVDLGRGNYGYTF. For the CDR3, the DNA is TGTGCCAGCAGCGTAGATCTGGGGAGGGGTAACTATGGCTACACCTTC.

This clonotype appeared many times. This sequence joins TRBV12-3 or TRBV12-4 and TRBJ1-5, with 8 nucleotides matching TRBD1. The junction had 7 bases not matched to a gene; V was cut back by 6 bases and J by 0 bases. The CDR3 is 16 residues long. The CDR3 bases are TGTGCCAGCAGCGGACCGGGACAGGCTAGCAATCAGCCCCAGCATTTT. This translates into CASSGPGQASNQPQHF.